The present T cell receptor beta chain was sequenced within a study of cytomegalovirus exposure and HLA in healthy donors. Findings and caveats of the study: Later analysis reportedly placed an Asian-associated ancestry cluster below the roughly 700-donor mean in N-insertions. Analysis performed later showed TCR beta chains linked to HLA being more clonally expanded than equally common others. One variant, a missense change in DCLRE1C, was linked in a later analysis to TCR beta V- and J-gene trimming.

J lost 5 bases, V lost 5 bases, and 5 bases had no gene match. This CDR3 has 13 residues. CDR1 SGHNT and CDR2 YYREEE come from the germline V gene (reference sequence). Points on this clone: What it binds is unknown.

It was with 60 Vbeta and 13 Jbeta primers that the PCR ran. The method was immunoSEQ multiplex PCR; TCRdb's version includes in-frame clones alone and lacks a portion of them. The data show around 100,000 clones, about 71% seen once. The rearrangement uses TRBV5-4 and TRBJ2-7; 9 bases map to TRBD1. Sequencing was performed on PBMCs. The source of this sequence is a woman aged 45-60 years in good health and CMV-seronegative. The CDR3 loop reads CASRTGQGDEQYF. The CDR3 bases are TGTGCCAGCAGGACGGGACAGGGAGACGAGCAGTACTTC.